Listed here are 3 T cell receptor beta chains from one sample, sequenced in a study of T cells in Graves' hyperthyroidism and ophthalmopathy. RNA transcripts served as the template for amplifying TCR beta CDR3 regions. HTBI primers were used for first-round RT-PCR of the TCR CDR3. TCRdb redid the calling of the multiplex PCR reads with MiXCR, one entry per CDR3 protein. The sample includes 600,000 or so distinct CDR3 sequences, 14% of them seen just once. The sequencing sample was made of blood. The receptors stem from a woman aged 18-29 years with Graves' ophthalmopathy.

This chain joins TRBV6-5 and TRBJ1-6; unclear D gene. CDR3 length: 15 residues. Deletions cut 2 bases from V and 3 bases from J, with 8 bases between. Germline values: CDR1 MNHEY, CDR2 SVGAGI. The CDR3 loop is CASSYGQIYNSPLHF. CDR3 DNA: TGTGCCAGCAGTTACGGGCAGATCTATAATTCACCCCTCCACTTT.

This clonotype has at least ten counts. This chain links TRBV6-1 with TRBJ1-2; 7 bases agree with TRBD1. CDR3 length equals 16 residues. Germline V gene data show CDR1 as MNHNS and CDR2 as SASEGT. With V trimmed by 2 bases and J by 1 base, 7 bases remained unmatched. This chain's CDR3 is CASSETGTDLNYGYTF. The CDR3 nucleotides read TGTGCCAGCAGTGAAACCGGGACAGATCTTAACTATGGCTACACCTTC.

In its sample, this clonotype was seen many times. The chain is built from TRBV24-1 and TRBJ1-2; D gene ambiguous. The germline gives CDR1 KGHDR, CDR2 SFDVKD. V gave up 4 bases and J gave up 5 bases, with 13 bases separating them. This CDR3 region has 14 residues. The DNA of the CDR3 is TGTGCCACCAGTGAGCCGACAACCCAATATGGCTACACCTTC. This codes for CATSEPTTQYGYTF.